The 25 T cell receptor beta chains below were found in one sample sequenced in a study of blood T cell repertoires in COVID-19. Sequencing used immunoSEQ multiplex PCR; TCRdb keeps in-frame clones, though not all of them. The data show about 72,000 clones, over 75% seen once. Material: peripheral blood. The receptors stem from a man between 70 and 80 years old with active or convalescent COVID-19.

CDR3 in amino acids: CASSARLDYLYEQYF. The DNA of the CDR3 is TGCGCCAGCAGCGCAAGACTTGACTATCTCTACGAGCAGTACTTC. The chain links TRBV4-1 to TRBJ2-7; D may be TRBD2 (5 bases). Trimming took 5 bases from V and 3 from J, leaving 17 bases between them. The CDR3 is made up of 15 amino acids. Germline V gives CDR1 MGHRA, CDR2 YSYEKL.

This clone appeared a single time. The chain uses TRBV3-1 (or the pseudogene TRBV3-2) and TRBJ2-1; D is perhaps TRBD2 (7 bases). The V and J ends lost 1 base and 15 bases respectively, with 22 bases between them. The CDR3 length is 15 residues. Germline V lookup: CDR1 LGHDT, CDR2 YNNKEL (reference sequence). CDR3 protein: CASSQVPAGGRGPFF. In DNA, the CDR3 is TGTGCCAGCAGCCAAGTCCCGGCCGGGGGGCGGGGTCCGTTCTTC.

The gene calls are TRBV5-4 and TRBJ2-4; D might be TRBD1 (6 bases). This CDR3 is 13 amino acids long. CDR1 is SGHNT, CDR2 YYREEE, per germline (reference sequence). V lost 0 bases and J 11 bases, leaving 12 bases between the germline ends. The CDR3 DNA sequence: TGTGCCAGCAGCTTGGGCAGGGACACCTTTCAGTACTTC. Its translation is CASSLGRDTFQYF.

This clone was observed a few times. CDR3 protein: CASSQGWDSNYGYTF. CDR3 sequence (DNA): TGTGCCAGCAGCCAAGGCTGGGACTCTAACTATGGCTACACCTTC. The gene calls are TRBV3-1 (or the pseudogene TRBV3-2) and TRBJ1-2; possible D gene TRBD1, 5 bases. Trimming took 1 base from V and 0 from J, leaving 9 bases between them. Germline V lookup: CDR1 LGHDT, CDR2 YNNKEL (reference sequence). The CDR3 loop spans 15 amino acids.

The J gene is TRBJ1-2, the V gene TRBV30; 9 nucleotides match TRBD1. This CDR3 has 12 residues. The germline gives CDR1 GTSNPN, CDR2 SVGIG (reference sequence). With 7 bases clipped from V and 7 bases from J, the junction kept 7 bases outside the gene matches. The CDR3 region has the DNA TGTGCCTCCATAAGGACAGGGGCTGGCTACACCTTC. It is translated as CASIRTGAGYTF. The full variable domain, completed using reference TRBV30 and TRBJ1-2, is SQTIHQWPATLVQPVGSPLSLECTVEGTSNPNLYWYRQAAGRGLQLLFYSVGIGQISSEVPQNLSASRPQDRQFILSSKKLLLSDSGFYLCASIRTGAGYTFGSGTRLTVV.

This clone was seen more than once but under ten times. The chain's CDR3 is CASSLTSGELFF. CDR3 nucleotides: TGTGCCAGCAGCTTAACCAGCGGGGAGCTGTTTTTT. The chain combines TRBV7-9 with TRBJ2-2, with D hard to call. The CDR3 loop spans 12 amino acids. V shed 2 bases and J shed 7 bases, with 5 bases lying between them. The germline V gene encodes CDR1 SEHNR and CDR2 FQNEAQ (reference sequence).

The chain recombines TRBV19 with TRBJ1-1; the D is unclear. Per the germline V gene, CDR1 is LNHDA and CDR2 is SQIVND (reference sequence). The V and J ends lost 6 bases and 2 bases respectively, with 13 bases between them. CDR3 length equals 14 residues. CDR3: CASRPTRSNTEAFF. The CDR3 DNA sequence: TGTGCCAGTAGGCCCACGCGGTCAAACACTGAAGCTTTCTTT.

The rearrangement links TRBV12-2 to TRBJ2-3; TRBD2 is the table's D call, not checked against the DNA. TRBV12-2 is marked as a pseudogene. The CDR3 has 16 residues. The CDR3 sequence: CASRFRTPRSSDTQYF. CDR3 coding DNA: TGTGCAAGTCGCTTCCGGACTCCAAGGTCTTCAGATACGCAGTATTTT.

The CDR3 spells CASSQQVSNEKLFF. The CDR3 bases are TGTGCCAGCAGCCAACAGGTCTCCAATGAAAAACTGTTTTTT. This chain links TRBV11-2 with TRBJ1-4, with D tentatively TRBD1 (5 bases). Between the trimmed V and J ends, which lost 5 bases and 5 bases, there was a span of 12 bases. This CDR3 contains 14 residues. Germline V CDR1 and CDR2: SGHAT, FQNNGV.

The chain's CDR3 is CASSQGPRSSNIQYF. In DNA form, the CDR3 reads TGTGCCAGCAGCCAAGGTCCCAGATCAAGTAACATTCAGTACTTC. This sequence joins TRBV3-1 (or the pseudogene TRBV3-2) and TRBJ2-4; D not resolved. This CDR3 is 15 amino acids long. V lost 1 base and J lost 7, with 14 bases in between. Germline lookup yields CDR1 LGHDT and CDR2 YNNKEL (reference sequence).

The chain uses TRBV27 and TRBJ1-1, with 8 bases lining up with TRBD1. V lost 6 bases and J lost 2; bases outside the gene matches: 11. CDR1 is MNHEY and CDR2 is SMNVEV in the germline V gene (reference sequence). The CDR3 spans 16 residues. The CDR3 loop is CASRFAGGGFNTEAFF. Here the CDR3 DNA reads TGTGCCAGCAGGTTTGCAGGGGGCGGGTTTAACACTGAAGCTTTCTTT.

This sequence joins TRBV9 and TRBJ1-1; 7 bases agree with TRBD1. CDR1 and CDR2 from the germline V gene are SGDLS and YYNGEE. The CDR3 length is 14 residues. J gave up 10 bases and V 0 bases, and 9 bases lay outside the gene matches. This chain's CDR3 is CASSVAGAGGVAFF. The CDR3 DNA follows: TGTGCCAGCAGCGTAGCCGGGGCAGGGGGAGTAGCTTTCTTT.

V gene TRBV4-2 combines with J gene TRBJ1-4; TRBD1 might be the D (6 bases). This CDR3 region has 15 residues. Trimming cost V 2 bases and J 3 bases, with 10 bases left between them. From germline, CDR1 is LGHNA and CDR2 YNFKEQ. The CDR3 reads CASSQRGQSNEKLFF. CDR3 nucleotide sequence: TGTGCCAGCAGCCAACGGGGACAATCTAATGAAAAACTGTTTTTT.

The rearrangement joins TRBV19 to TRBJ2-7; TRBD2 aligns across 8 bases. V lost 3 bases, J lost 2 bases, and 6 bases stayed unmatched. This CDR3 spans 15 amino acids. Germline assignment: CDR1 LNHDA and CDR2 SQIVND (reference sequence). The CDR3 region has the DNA TGTGCCAGTAGTATCATTAGGGGACTAGCCTACGAGCAGTACTTC. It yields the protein CASSIIRGLAYEQYF.

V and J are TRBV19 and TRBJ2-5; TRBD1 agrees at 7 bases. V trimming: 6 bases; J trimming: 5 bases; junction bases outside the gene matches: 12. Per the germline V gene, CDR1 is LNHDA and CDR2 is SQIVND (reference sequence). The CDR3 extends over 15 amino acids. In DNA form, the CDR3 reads TGTGCCAGTAGCACCGCAGGGGGTTTAGGGGAGACCCAGTACTTC. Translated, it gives CASSTAGGLGETQYF.

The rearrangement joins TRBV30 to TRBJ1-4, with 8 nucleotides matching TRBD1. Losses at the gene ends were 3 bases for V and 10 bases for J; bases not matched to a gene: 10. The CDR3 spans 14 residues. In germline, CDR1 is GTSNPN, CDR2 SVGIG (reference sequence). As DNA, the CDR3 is TGTGCCTGGAGGGCTGCGGTAGGGACAGGAAAACTGTTTTTT. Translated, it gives CAWRAAVGTGKLFF.

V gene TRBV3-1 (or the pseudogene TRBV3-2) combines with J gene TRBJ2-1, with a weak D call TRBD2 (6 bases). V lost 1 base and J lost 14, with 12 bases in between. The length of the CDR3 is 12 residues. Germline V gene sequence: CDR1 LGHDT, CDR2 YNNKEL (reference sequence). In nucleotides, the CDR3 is TGTGCCAGCAGCCAAGGCCGGGACTTTAAGTTCTTC. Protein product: CASSQGRDFKFF.

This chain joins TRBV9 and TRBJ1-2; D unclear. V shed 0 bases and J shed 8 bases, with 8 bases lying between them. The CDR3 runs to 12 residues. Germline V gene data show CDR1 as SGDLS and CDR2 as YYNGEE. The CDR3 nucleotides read TGTGCCAGCAGCGTAGTGGGCTCCGGCTACACCTTC. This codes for CASSVVGSGYTF.

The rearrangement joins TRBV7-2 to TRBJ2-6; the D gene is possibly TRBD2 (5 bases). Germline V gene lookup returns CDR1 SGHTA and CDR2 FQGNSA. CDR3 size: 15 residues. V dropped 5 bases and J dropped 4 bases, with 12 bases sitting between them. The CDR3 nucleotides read TGTGCCAGCAGCCAGCGGTCCCGGGGGGCCAACGTCCTGACTTTC. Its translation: CASSQRSRGANVLTF.

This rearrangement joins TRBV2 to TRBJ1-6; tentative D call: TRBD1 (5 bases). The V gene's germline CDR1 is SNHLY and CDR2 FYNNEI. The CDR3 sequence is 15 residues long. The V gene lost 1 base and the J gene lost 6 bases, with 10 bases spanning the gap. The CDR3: CASSEGAGSNSPLHF. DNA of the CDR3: TGTGCCAGCAGTGAAGGTGCAGGGTCTAATTCACCCCTCCACTTT.

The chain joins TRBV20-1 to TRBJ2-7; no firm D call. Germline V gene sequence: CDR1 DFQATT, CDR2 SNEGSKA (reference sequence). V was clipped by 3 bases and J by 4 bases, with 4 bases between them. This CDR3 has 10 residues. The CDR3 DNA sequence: TGCAGTGCTAGTCAGTACGAGCAGTACTTC. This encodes CSASQYEQYF.

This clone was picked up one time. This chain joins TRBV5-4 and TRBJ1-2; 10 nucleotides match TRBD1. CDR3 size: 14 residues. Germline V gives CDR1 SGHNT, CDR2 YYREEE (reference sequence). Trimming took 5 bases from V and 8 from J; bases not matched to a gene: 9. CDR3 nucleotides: TGTGCCAGCAGTCAGGGACAGGGGTTGGGAGGCTACACCTTC. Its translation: CASSQGQGLGGYTF.

In DNA, the CDR3 is TGTGCCAGCTCACCTTCGGGTAATAGCAATCAGCCCCAGCATTTT. This gives the protein CASSPSGNSNQPQHF. J is TRBJ1-5 and V is TRBV18; D remains unclear. The germline V gene encodes CDR1 KGHSH and CDR2 LQKENI. Trimming pared 3 bases from V and 0 bases from J, leaving 9 bases between. CDR3 length equals 15 residues.

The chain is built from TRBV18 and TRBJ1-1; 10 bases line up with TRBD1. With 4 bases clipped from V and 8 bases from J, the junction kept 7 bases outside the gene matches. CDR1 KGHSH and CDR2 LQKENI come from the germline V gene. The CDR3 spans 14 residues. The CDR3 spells CASSQGTGEVEAFF. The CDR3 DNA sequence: TGTGCCAGCTCACAGGGGACAGGGGAGGTGGAAGCTTTCTTT.

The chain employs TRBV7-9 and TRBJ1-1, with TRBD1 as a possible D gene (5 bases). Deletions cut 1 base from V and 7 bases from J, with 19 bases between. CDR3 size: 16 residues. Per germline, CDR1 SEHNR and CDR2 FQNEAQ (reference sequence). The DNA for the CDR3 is TGTGCCAGCAGCTTAGGACAGCCCGGGAGGATGGGTGAAGCTTTCTTT. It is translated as CASSLGQPGRMGEAFF. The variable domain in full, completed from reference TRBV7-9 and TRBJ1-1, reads DTGVSQNPRHKITKRGQNVTFRCDPISEHNRLYWYRQTLGQGPEFLTYFQNEAQLEKSRLLSDRFSAERPKGSFSTLEIQRTEQGDSAMYLCASSLGQPGRMGEAFFGQGTRLTVV.